This T cell receptor beta chain was sequenced for a study of OX40 agonist ivuxolimab in advanced cancers. A few counts support this clone. Clones were read by immunoSEQ multiplex PCR, and TCRdb kept only the in-frame ones, dropping some. The data hold tens of thousands of clones, with over 70% observed a single time. Autoimmune disease history or systemic immunosuppression excluded patients. Germline CDR1 and CDR2: MNHNY and SVGAGI (reference sequence). The length of the CDR3 is 14 residues. Trimming shortened V by 5 bases and J by 6 bases, and 17 bases separated the two germline ends. This clonotype originated in an adult with an advanced solid tumor such as melanoma, head and neck, liver or kidney cancer. V and J are TRBV6-6 and TRBJ2-7; tentatively, D is TRBD2 (7 bases). The specimen was CD4+ or CD8+ T cells sorted from blood, collected in a trial of the OX40 agonist ivuxolimab. CDR3 loop: CASSPTGRGSEQYF. The CDR3 DNA reads as TGTGCCAGCAGTCCTACAGGGCGGGGGAGCGAGCAGTACTTC.